This TCR beta chain was sequenced during a study of blood T cell repertoires in COVID-19. This clone was recorded a few times. In the authors' workflow: By means of reference gene primer amplification, nucleated cell counts were estimated. Profiled with immunoSEQ multiplex PCR; TCRdb holds only in-frame clones, not every one. The V and J calls and clone size were taken over from that table, and D and trimming were inferred from the DNA. Counted here are 200,000 or so clones, more than 70% occurring once; the ten biggest clones make up around 17%. This CDR3 is built from 16 residues. The V gene end was trimmed by 5 bases and the J gene end by 4 bases; junction bases not matched to a gene: 8. Germline-derived CDR1 and CDR2 are LNHDA and SQIVND (reference sequence).

The sequencing sample was made of peripheral blood. The receptor was isolated from a man in his fifties or sixties with COVID-19, enrolled during active disease. J is TRBJ2-1 and V is TRBV19; 10 bases are a match to TRBD2. The CDR3 spells CASSGRTSGAYNEQFF. The DNA of the CDR3 is TGTGCCAGTAGTGGAAGGACTAGCGGAGCTTACAATGAGCAGTTCTTC.